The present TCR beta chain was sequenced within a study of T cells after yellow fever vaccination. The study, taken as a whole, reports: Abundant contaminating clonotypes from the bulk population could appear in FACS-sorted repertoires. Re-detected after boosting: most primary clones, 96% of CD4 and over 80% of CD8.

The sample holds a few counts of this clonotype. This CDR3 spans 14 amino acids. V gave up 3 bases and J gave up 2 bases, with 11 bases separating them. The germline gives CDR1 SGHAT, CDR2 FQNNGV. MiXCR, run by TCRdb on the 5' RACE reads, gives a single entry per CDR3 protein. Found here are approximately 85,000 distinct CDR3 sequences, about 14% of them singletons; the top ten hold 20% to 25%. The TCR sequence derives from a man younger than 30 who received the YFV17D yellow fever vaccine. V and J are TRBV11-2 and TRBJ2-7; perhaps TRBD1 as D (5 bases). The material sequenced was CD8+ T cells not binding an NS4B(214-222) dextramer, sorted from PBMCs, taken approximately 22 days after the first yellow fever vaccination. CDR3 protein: CASSLDTRPYEQYV. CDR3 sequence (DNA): TGTGCCAGCAGCTTGGACACCAGACCCTACGAGCAGTACGTC.